These 30 T cell receptor beta chains share one sample of origin, sequenced in a study of blood T cells in healthy people across ages. With a J-beta primer mix and a sample-barcoded 5' primer, a second PCR ran 7 to 11 cycles. TCRdb ran MiXCR on the 5' RACE reads and lists one entry per CDR3 protein. The repertoire holds some 920,000 distinct CDR3 sequences, with around 54% as singletons. Specimen: blood. These receptors came from a woman aged 55 to 70 in good health.

A few counts support this clonotype. The chain combines TRBV7-2 with TRBJ2-3; D is possibly TRBD2 (5 bases). Germline values: CDR1 SGHTA, CDR2 FQGNSA. V shed 3 bases and J shed 0 bases, with 10 bases lying between them. The CDR3 is 15 amino acids. The chain's CDR3 is CASSFGLASTDTQYF. The CDR3 DNA sequence: TGTGCCAGCAGCTTTGGCCTAGCAAGCACAGATACGCAGTATTTT.

The chain links TRBV6-2 or TRBV6-3 to TRBJ2-1, with 7 bases that match TRBD1. V was pared by 5 bases and J by 7 bases, with 11 bases of the junction left unmatched. CDR1 and CDR2 (germline): MNHEY, SVGEGT. This CDR3 contains 15 residues. The CDR3 sequence: CASSRRQGGKNEQFF. DNA of the CDR3: TGTGCCAGCAGTCGTCGACAGGGTGGAAAGAATGAGCAGTTCTTC.

The rearrangement uses TRBV6-5 and TRBJ2-7, with D uncertain. Germline values: CDR1 MNHEY, CDR2 SVGAGI. This CDR3 has 13 residues. The germline V and J ends were trimmed by 5 bases and 2 bases, with 10 bases remaining between them. The CDR3 spells CASSKDIPYEQYF. In DNA, the CDR3 is TGTGCCAGCAGTAAAGACATCCCCTACGAGCAGTACTTC.

V is TRBV6-6 and J is TRBJ1-1; tentative D call: TRBD1 (6 bases). This CDR3 spans 14 amino acids. Germline lookup yields CDR1 MNHNY and CDR2 SVGAGI (reference sequence). V lost 6 bases to trimming and J lost 0 bases, with 11 bases between them. This chain's CDR3 is CASSDRGLNTEAFF. The CDR3 DNA reads as TGTGCCAGCAGCGATCGGGGGCTGAACACTGAAGCTTTCTTT.

The chain has TRBV7-8 and TRBJ2-1; D is possibly TRBD1 or TRBD2 (5 bases each). The germline CDR1 and CDR2 sequences are SGHVS and FQNEAQ. CDR3 length equals 17 residues. Trimming left V 1 base short and J 0 bases short, with 13 bases between. In nucleotides, the CDR3 is TGTGCCAGCAGCTTAGGCTGGGACCCCAGCTCCTACAATGAGCAGTTCTTC. Translated: CASSLGWDPSSYNEQFF.

This clonotype came up once. The V call is TRBV25-1, the J call TRBJ2-1, with a weak D call TRBD1 (6 bases). Germline lookup yields CDR1 MGHDK and CDR2 SYGVNS. V was clipped by 1 base and J by 6 bases, with 10 bases between them. This CDR3 comprises 14 residues. This CDR3 reads CASSESQGFNEQFF. For the CDR3, the DNA is TGTGCCAGCAGTGAATCGCAGGGGTTCAATGAGCAGTTCTTC.

The V call is TRBV7-9, the J call TRBJ1-2; TRBD1 is a possible D gene (5 bases). Trimming stripped 5 bases from V and 6 bases from J, with 16 bases between. This CDR3 comprises 14 residues. The germline V gene encodes CDR1 SEHNR and CDR2 FQNEAQ (reference sequence). Here the CDR3 reads CASSPGQLEDGYTF. The DNA of the CDR3 is TGTGCCAGCAGCCCGGGGCAATTGGAGGATGGCTACACCTTC.

The rearrangement uses TRBV5-4 and TRBJ2-7; the D gene is possibly TRBD2 (6 bases). The V and J ends lost 6 bases and 3 bases respectively, with 19 bases between them. Germline lookup yields CDR1 SGHNT and CDR2 YYREEE (reference sequence). This CDR3 has 15 amino acids. CDR3 residues: CASTLVAGKDYEQYF. The CDR3 DNA follows: TGTGCCAGCACTCTGGTTGCGGGGAAGGACTACGAGCAGTACTTC.

The V gene is TRBV20-1, the J gene TRBJ1-4; no firm D call. The CDR3 has 12 amino acids. Germline CDR1 and CDR2: DFQATT and SNEGSKA (reference sequence). Trimming pared 0 bases from V and 5 bases from J, leaving 4 bases between. The CDR3 loop reads CSARDRNEKLFF. The CDR3 nucleotides read TGCAGTGCTAGAGATCGAAATGAAAAACTGTTTTTT.

The gene calls are TRBV4-2 and TRBJ2-1; 9 nucleotides align to TRBD2. The CDR3 loop spans 15 amino acids. Germline CDR1 and CDR2: LGHNA and YNFKEQ. The V and J ends lost 3 bases and 10 bases, in that order; junction bases with no gene match: 10. CDR3 in DNA: TGTGCCAGCAGCCACCTCCTGCGGGAGGGAACCGAGCAGTTCTTC. The encoded protein is CASSHLLREGTEQFF.

The V and J genes are TRBV4-2 and TRBJ1-2, with unresolved D. From germline, CDR1 is LGHNA and CDR2 YNFKEQ. The CDR3 is made up of 15 amino acids. V gave up 3 bases and J gave up 0 bases, with 11 bases separating them. This CDR3 reads CASSQATRTNYGYTF. CDR3 DNA sequence: TGTGCCAGCAGCCAGGCAACACGAACTAACTATGGCTACACCTTC.

This clonotype was found once. V usage is TRBV21-1 and J usage is TRBJ2-2; the table's TRBD2 call for D was not verified on the DNA. TRBV21-1 represents a pseudogene. This CDR3 contains 18 residues. The CDR3 here is CASSKGVAGARNTGELFF. In DNA form, the CDR3 reads TGTGCCAGCAGCAAAGGGGTTGCGGGAGCCAGAAACACCGGGGAGCTGTTTTTT.

The rearrangement links TRBV20-1 to TRBJ1-6; 7 bases are a match to TRBD1. V lost 3 bases and J lost 10; bases outside the gene matches: 6. The CDR3 is 13 residues long. Looked up from germline, CDR1 is DFQATT and CDR2 is SNEGSKA (reference sequence). CDR3 sequence: CSARRDRNSPLHF. As DNA, the CDR3 is TGCAGTGCTAGGAGGGACAGAAACTCACCCCTCCACTTT.

The gene calls are TRBV5-5 and TRBJ1-5, with a possible D match to TRBD1 (6 bases). This CDR3 contains 14 residues. V lost 4 bases and J 6 bases, leaving 14 bases between the germline ends. From germline, CDR1 is SGHKS and CDR2 YYEKEE (reference sequence). CDR3 region: CASSRGGLGQPQHF. CDR3 in DNA: TGTGCCAGCAGCCGAGGGGGTCTAGGTCAGCCCCAGCATTTT.

The chain has TRBV5-1 and TRBJ2-1, with 11 bases identical to TRBD2. Per germline, CDR1 SGHRS and CDR2 YFSETQ. Trimming took 5 bases from V and 3 from J; bases not matched to a gene: 4. The CDR3 covers 15 residues. The CDR3 region has the DNA TGCGCCAGCAGTTTTAGCGGGGGGGACTACAATGAGCAGTTCTTC. Translating it yields CASSFSGGDYNEQFF.

This clonotype has only a few counts. The gene calls are TRBV7-8 and TRBJ1-2, with 10 bases matching TRBD1. The V and J ends lost 5 bases and 3 bases, in that order; junction bases with no gene match: 15. Germline assignment: CDR1 SGHVS and CDR2 FQNEAQ. CDR3 length equals 18 residues. CDR3 sequence: CASSPPRDRGLGDYGYTF. CDR3 bases: TGTGCCAGCAGCCCCCCGAGAGACAGGGGGCTTGGGGACTATGGCTACACCTTC.

V usage is TRBV6-2 or TRBV6-3 and J usage is TRBJ2-1; D is unresolved. The assigned J gene may be wrong: the sequence end matches TRBJ2-7 better. The CDR3 is made up of 13 amino acids. Germline V gene sequence: CDR1 MNHEY, CDR2 SVGEGT. CDR3 sequence reads: CASSSTQYNEQYF. The CDR3 DNA sequence: TGTGCCAGCAGTTCAACCCAGTACAATGAGCAGTACTTC.

The chain is built from TRBV5-1 and TRBJ2-1; no firm D call. CDR3 length equals 15 residues. V dropped 1 base and J dropped 2 bases, with 10 bases sitting between them. The V gene's germline CDR1 is SGHRS and CDR2 YFSETQ. CDR3 nucleotide sequence: TGCGCCAGCAGCTTGTCTAACGGTGCCTACAATGAGCAGTTCTTC. Encoded protein: CASSLSNGAYNEQFF.

The CDR3 spells CSASSGNNEQYF. The CDR3 nucleotides are TGCAGTGCTAGTTCGGGGAACAATGAGCAGTACTTC. This chain links TRBV20-1 with TRBJ2-4; perhaps TRBD2 as D (5 bases). Trimming stripped 3 bases from V and 13 bases from J, with 16 bases between. Germline values: CDR1 DFQATT, CDR2 SNEGSKA (reference sequence). The length of the CDR3 is 12 residues.

The V and J genes are TRBV29-1 and TRBJ2-5, with D perhaps matching TRBD1 (7 bases). Trimming stripped 4 bases from V and 4 bases from J, with 19 bases between. The length of the CDR3 is 15 residues. Germline CDR1 is SQVTM and CDR2 is ANQGSEA. Here the CDR3 DNA reads TGCAGCGTTGCCCGGAGGGGAAGGGGGCGAGAGACCCAGTACTTC. Its translation is CSVARRGRGRETQYF.

In this sample, this clonotype turned up a few times. The genes are TRBV12-3 or TRBV12-4 and TRBJ1-4, with D unclear. Deletions cut 5 bases from V and 3 bases from J, with 16 bases between. The CDR3 loop spans 16 amino acids. CDR3 in DNA: TGTGCCAGCAGTCCAGGACCTTACTCATCTAATGAAAAACTGTTTTTT. It yields the protein CASSPGPYSSNEKLFF.

V usage is TRBV12-3 or TRBV12-4 and J usage is TRBJ1-2; D might be TRBD1 (5 bases). With 3 bases removed from V and 9 bases from J, the gap between germline ends came to 11 bases. This CDR3 spans 12 amino acids. Written as DNA, the CDR3 is TGTGCCAGCAGTTTGGGCAGGGATAGCTACACCTTC. As protein: CASSLGRDSYTF.

V gene TRBV3-1 combines with J gene TRBJ2-3; 11 nucleotides match TRBD2. This CDR3 is built from 17 residues. Germline lookup yields CDR1 LGHDT and CDR2 YNNKEL (reference sequence). The trim removed 0 bases at V and 3 bases at J, leaving 5 bases unmatched. The CDR3 bases are TGTGCCAGCAGCCAAGATGTACTAGCGGGAGTAACAGATACGCAGTATTTT. As protein: CASSQDVLAGVTDTQYF.

The chain joins TRBV4-1 to TRBJ2-7; 7 positions match TRBD2. V lost 1 base and J lost 5; bases outside the gene matches: 5. Germline V gene sequence: CDR1 MGHRA, CDR2 YSYEKL. CDR3 length: 14 amino acids. CDR3 sequence (DNA): TGCGCCAGCAGCCAAGTGGGGGGGAGGGACGAGCAGTACTTC. Translating gives CASSQVGGRDEQYF.

This chain joins TRBV6-2 or TRBV6-3 and TRBJ2-5; 13 nucleotides match TRBD2. The DNA end lines up better with TRBJ2-7; the J call may be wrong. Germline V gene sequence: CDR1 MNHEY, CDR2 SVGEGT. The CDR3 runs 15 residues. The CDR3 region is CASSYTSGRAYEQYF. CDR3 DNA sequence: TGTGCCAGCAGTTACACTAGCGGGAGGGCTTACGAGCAGTACTTC.

The chain carries TRBV7-2 and TRBJ2-3; TRBD2 agrees at 15 bases. The V segment lost 5 bases and the J segment 0 bases; nucleotides outside the gene matches: 12. This CDR3 has 20 amino acids. From germline, CDR1 is SGHTA and CDR2 FQGNSA. The CDR3 region has the DNA TGTGCCAGCAGCCCCTATGGACTAGCGGGAGGGAGTCTGAGCACAGATACGCAGTATTTT. Amino acids: CASSPYGLAGGSLSTDTQYF.

On this clonotype: One junction end disagrees with the germline gene, perhaps due to a read error. The rearrangement joins TRBV29-1 to TRBJ2-3, with D unclear. Germline assignment: CDR1 SQVTM and CDR2 ANQGSEA. The CDR3 totals 14 residues. The CDR3 DNA follows: TGCAGCGTTCCACCTACACTACACTCAGATCCGCAGTATTTT. Protein product: CSVPPTLHSDPQYF.

This chain links TRBV2 with TRBJ2-7; 12 positions agree with TRBD2. The CDR3 totals 15 residues. Germline V gene data show CDR1 as SNHLY and CDR2 as FYNNEI. Trimming cost V 8 bases and J 6 bases; bases outside gene matches: 11. The DNA for the CDR3 is TGTGCCAGCGGAAGGACTAGCGGGATTTTTGGCGAGCAGTACTTC. Protein sequence: CASGRTSGIFGEQYF.

The V call is TRBV3-1, the J call TRBJ2-1, with D unclear. Trimming stripped 2 bases from V and 6 bases from J, with 5 bases between. In germline, CDR1 is LGHDT, CDR2 YNNKEL (reference sequence). The CDR3 length is 12 residues. The CDR3 here is CASSQLLNEQFF. The CDR3 DNA is TGTGCCAGCAGCCAACTCCTCAATGAGCAGTTCTTC.

The chain links TRBV20-1 to TRBJ2-7; D may be TRBD2 (5 bases). The last part of the DNA fits TRBJ2-5 better; the J call may be wrong. CDR3 size: 13 residues. The germline V gene encodes CDR1 DFQATT and CDR2 SNEGSKA (reference sequence). CDR3 sequence (DNA): TGCAGTGTGTTAGCGCCCCCTCGGAGGACCCAGTACTTC. It encodes CSVLAPPRRTQYF.